Listed below are T cell receptor beta chains from one sample, sequenced in a study of CD8+ T cells in alopecia areata. Generated by immunoSEQ multiplex PCR, the TCRdb table keeps only in-frame clones and is missing some. The table shows 200,000 to 250,000 clones, with more than 45% occurring only once. Here the sequenced sample was CD4+ T cells sorted from blood, taken at week 4, from a patient treated with tofacitinib. Every receptor here comes from a human donor with alopecia areata. The CDR3 runs from the conserved cysteine through the conserved F or W. D genes are given only for firm matches. Size is omitted from some rows. Given values are once, few, many or a class for expanded clones.

size	J	V	D	CDR3	DNA
.	TRBJ2-3	TRBV29-1	TRBD2	CSVERAGVGTDTQYF	TGCAGCGTTGAAAGAGCGGGGGTTGGCACAGATACGCAGTATTTT
few	TRBJ1-2	TRBV27	TRBD1	CASRYRDRGEGYTF	TGTGCCAGCCGCTATAGGGACAGGGGGGAAGGCTACACCTTC
.	TRBJ2-7	TRBV30	.	CAWSVKVAERDEQYF	TGTGCCTGGAGTGTAAAGGTGGCAGAAAGGGACGAGCAGTACTTC
.	TRBJ1-1	TRBV15	.	CATSRENSLNTEAFF	TGTGCCACCAGCAGAGAGAACAGTTTGAACACTGAAGCTTTCTTT
.	TRBJ1-4	TRBV7-2	.	CASSLPEGGPNEKLFF	TGTGCCAGCAGCTTACCCGAAGGGGGGCCTAATGAAAAACTGTTTTTT
once	TRBJ2-2	TRBV6-5	.	CASTVGTGELFF	TGTGCCAGCACCGTGGGCACCGGGGAGCTGTTTTTT
.	TRBJ2-3	TRBV29-1	.	CSVIERTDTQYF	TGCAGCGTTATCGAGCGTACAGATACGCAGTATTTT
.	TRBJ2-7	TRBV23-1	TRBD1	CASSQNPYRDRDEQYF	TGCGCCAGCAGTCAAAACCCCTACCGGGACAGGGACGAGCAGTACTTC
.	TRBJ1-2	TRBV2	.	CASRQLNYGYTF	TGTGCCAGCAGACAGCTCAACTATGGCTACACCTTC
.	TRBJ1-1	TRBV29-1	.	CSVEDSAGTEAFF	TGCAGCGTTGAAGACAGCGCGGGCACTGAAGCTTTCTTT
few	TRBJ2-3	TRBV4-3	.	CASSQEGSGGTDTQYF	TGCGCCAGCAGCCAAGAGGGGTCGGGGGGCACAGATACGCAGTATTTT
few	TRBJ2-1	TRBV5-1	.	CASSGPGLQTQFF	TGCGCCAGCAGCGGACCGGGACTCCAGACACAGTTCTTC
.	TRBJ2-5	TRBV9	.	CASSVGGGGSGETQYF	TGTGCCAGCAGCGTAGGAGGCGGGGGCTCAGGAGAGACCCAGTACTTC
.	TRBJ1-5	TRBV30	.	CAWSAGRDRSYSNQPQHF	TGTGCCTGGAGTGCGGGTCGAGACAGGTCCTATAGCAATCAGCCCCAGCATTTT
once	TRBJ1-1	TRBV30	.	CASLGENTEAFF	TGTGCCTCCCTCGGAGAGAACACTGAAGCTTTCTTT
.	TRBJ2-2	TRBV29-1	.	CSVVGMQNTGELFF	TGCAGCGTTGTAGGAATGCAGAACACCGGGGAGCTGTTTTTT
.	TRBJ2-5	TRBV18	.	CASSPRSGETQYF	TGTGCCAGCTCACCGCGATCCGGGGAGACCCAGTACTTC
.	TRBJ2-7	TRBV9	.	CASSVEVAAAEQYF	TGTGCCAGCAGCGTAGAAGTGGCGGCAGCCGAGCAGTACTTC
.	TRBJ2-7	TRBV4-3	TRBD1	CASSQVGTGGYEQYF	TGCGCCAGCAGCCAAGTCGGGACAGGGGGCTACGAGCAGTACTTC
once	TRBJ2-3	TRBV30	.	CAWSSGQDTQYF	TGTGCCTGGAGTTCGGGCCAAGATACGCAGTATTTT
.	TRBJ2-3	TRBV30	.	CAWSGLGPITGTQYF	TGTGCCTGGAGTGGACTGGGGCCAATTACAGGGACGCAGTATTTT
.	TRBJ2-4	TRBV29-1	.	CSVSSPSGDIQYF	TGCAGCGTCTCAAGTCCCTCCGGGGACATTCAGTACTTC
.	TRBJ1-4	TRBV2	.	CASSETENEKLFF	TGTGCCAGCAGTGAGACAGAGAATGAAAAACTGTTTTTT
few	TRBJ1-4	TRBV5-6	.	CASSLDRSNHKLFF	TGTGCCAGCAGCTTGGACAGGTCCAATCATAAACTGTTTTTT
.	TRBJ1-1	TRBV29-1	TRBD1	CSVATGEAFF	TGCAGCGTCGCGACAGGGGAAGCTTTCTTT
.	TRBJ2-7	TRBV7-9	TRBD1	CASSLQGVQYEQYF	TGTGCCAGCAGCCTCCAGGGGGTGCAGTACGAGCAGTACTTC
few	TRBJ2-3	TRBV12-5	.	CASGSGPRTDTQYF	TGTGCTAGTGGTTCCGGACCGCGCACAGATACGCAGTATTTT
.	TRBJ2-3	TRBV5-6	.	CASSWDATGADTQYF	TGTGCCAGCAGTTGGGACGCCACTGGCGCAGATACGCAGTATTTT
many	TRBJ1-2	TRBV19	TRBD1	CASSRTGNYGYTF	TGTGCCAGTAGCCGGACAGGGAACTATGGCTACACCTTC
.	TRBJ2-7	TRBV5-1	.	CASSPTGLATYEQYF	TGCGCCAGCAGCCCTACGGGACTCGCAACCTACGAGCAGTACTTC
.	TRBJ2-3	TRBV2	.	CASRTSPVDTQYF	TGTGCCAGCAGGACATCTCCGGTGGATACGCAGTATTTT
.	TRBJ2-2	TRBV5-1	.	CASSWEDLGGELFF	TGCGCCAGCAGCTGGGAAGACCTGGGCGGGGAGCTGTTTTTT
.	TRBJ2-7	TRBV5-4	TRBD1	CASSFGIDRGGYEQYF	TGTGCCAGCAGCTTTGGTATTGACAGGGGGGGCTACGAGCAGTACTTC
.	TRBJ2-6	TRBV9	.	CASSWNAGANVLTF	TGTGCCAGCAGCTGGAATGCTGGGGCCAACGTCCTGACTTTC
few	TRBJ2-3	TRBV15	.	CATSRDRDSTDTQYF	TGTGCCACCAGCAGAGACAGGGATAGCACAGATACGCAGTATTTT
.	TRBJ1-1	TRBV14	.	CASSQLLGSSTEAFF	TGTGCCAGCAGCCAATTACTGGGTTCAAGCACTGAAGCTTTCTTT
few	TRBJ1-5	TRBV6-5	TRBD1	CASSPDRKRNQPQHF	TGTGCCAGCAGCCCGGACAGGAAACGCAATCAGCCCCAGCATTTT
.	TRBJ2-4	TRBV25-1	.	CASSTGSDIQYF	TGTGCCAGCAGTACAGGGTCAGACATTCAGTACTTC
.	TRBJ1-5	TRBV29-1	TRBD1	CSARGQGRNQPQHF	TGCAGCGCTAGAGGACAGGGACGCAATCAGCCCCAGCATTTT
.	TRBJ2-1	TRBV30	TRBD1	CAWSETTGYMDEQFF	TGTGCCTGGAGCGAGACGACAGGGTACATGGATGAGCAGTTCTTC
.	TRBJ1-5	TRBV4-3	.	CASSQSGGNQPQHF	TGCGCCAGCAGCCAATCAGGCGGCAATCAGCCCCAGCATTTT
.	TRBJ2-7	TRBV7-2	TRBD2	CASSYPPGTSGGQYF	TGTGCCAGCAGCTACCCACCCGGGACTAGCGGGGGGCAGTACTTC
few	TRBJ2-3	TRBV20-1	.	CSVQATDTQYF	TGCAGTGTTCAAGCCACAGATACGCAGTATTTT
.	TRBJ1-4	TRBV9	.	CASSVEARGEEKLFF	TGTGCCAGCAGCGTAGAGGCCAGGGGCGAGGAAAAACTGTTTTTT
few	TRBJ2-2	TRBV4-1	TRBD2	CASSPGLAGYGELFF	TGCGCCAGCAGCCCAGGACTAGCGGGGTACGGGGAGCTGTTTTTT
.	TRBJ2-3	TRBV5-6	TRBD2	CASGGLAGGPFQVDTQYF	TGTGCCAGCGGCGGACTAGCGGGGGGGCCTTTCCAGGTAGATACGCAGTATTTT
few	TRBJ1-5	TRBV29-1	TRBD1	CSVGDREDQPQHF	TGCAGCGTTGGGGACAGGGAAGACCAGCCCCAGCATTTT
.	TRBJ1-1	TRBV29-1	TRBD1	CSVGRQGGNTEAFF	TGCAGCGTTGGCCGACAGGGGGGGAACACTGAAGCTTTCTTT
few	TRBJ2-7	TRBV6-6	.	CASSPPGQSLHEQYF	TGTGCCAGCAGCCCGCCGGGGCAGTCCCTCCACGAGCAGTACTTC
few	TRBJ2-3	TRBV30	.	CAWDSVDTQYF	TGTGCCTGGGACAGTGTGGATACGCAGTATTTT
.	TRBJ2-1	TRBV30	TRBD2	CASIAGGRREQFF	TGTGCCTCGATAGCGGGGGGGCGACGGGAGCAGTTCTTC
.	TRBJ1-6	TRBV5-6	.	CASSLGRPGFGPLHF	TGTGCCAGCAGCTTGGGCAGACCAGGTTTTGGACCCCTCCACTTT